This T cell receptor beta chain was identified during a study of shared clonotypes between healthy human individuals. This clone was seen a few times. Its antigen is currently unknown. Notes on the study in general: A limitation of the genetic and exposure-history diversity represented arose from few donors.

It was across several immunoSEQ plates that each subset's genomic DNA was evenly split. The unsorted PBMC replicate PCRs were performed with about 300 ng DNA, 25,000 to 30,000 T cell genomes. Libraries were prepared by immunoSEQ multiplex PCR; TCRdb keeps only in-frame clonotypes and omits some of them. The sample has fewer than 650,000 clones; about 79% are singletons. The CDR3 covers 17 residues. V was clipped by 8 bases and J by 4 bases; unmatched bases: 14. The germline V gene has CDR1 LNHDA and CDR2 SQIVND (reference sequence). The sequence derives from a woman aged 40 to 55 in good health. Some clones in this sample may be carry-over from other donors' samples. Specimen: PBMCs. The chain joins TRBV19 to TRBJ2-2, with 9 bases that match TRBD2. The CDR3 nucleotides are TGTGCCAGTGGGGGTGGTAGCGGGAGTCTCGGCACCGGGGAGCTGTTTTTT. The encoded protein is CASGGGSGSLGTGELFF.